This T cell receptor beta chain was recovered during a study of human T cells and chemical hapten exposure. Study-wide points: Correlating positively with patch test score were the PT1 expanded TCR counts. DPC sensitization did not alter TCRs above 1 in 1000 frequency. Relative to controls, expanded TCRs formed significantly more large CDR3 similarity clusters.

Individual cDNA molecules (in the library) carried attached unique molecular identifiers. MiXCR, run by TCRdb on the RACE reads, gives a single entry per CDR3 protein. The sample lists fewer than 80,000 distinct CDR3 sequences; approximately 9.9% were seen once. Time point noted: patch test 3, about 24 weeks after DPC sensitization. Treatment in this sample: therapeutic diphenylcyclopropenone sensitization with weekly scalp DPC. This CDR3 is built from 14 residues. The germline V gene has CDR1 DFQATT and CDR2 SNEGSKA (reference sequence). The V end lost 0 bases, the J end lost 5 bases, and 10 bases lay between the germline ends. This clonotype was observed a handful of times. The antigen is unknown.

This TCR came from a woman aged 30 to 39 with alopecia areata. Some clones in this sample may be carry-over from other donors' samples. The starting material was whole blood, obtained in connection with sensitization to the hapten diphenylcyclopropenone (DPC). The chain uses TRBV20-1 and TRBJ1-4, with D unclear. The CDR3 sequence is CSARESGYNEKLFF. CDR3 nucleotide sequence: TGCAGTGCTAGAGAGTCCGGTTACAATGAAAAACTGTTTTTT.